The sequence of this TCR beta chain was determined in a study of CD8 T cells in Susac syndrome. Random hexamers were used to reverse transcribe the RNA input (roughly 0.5 to 1 ug). One entry per CDR3 protein results from TCRdb running MiXCR on the immunoSEQ multiplex PCR reads. The sample includes about 120,000 distinct CDR3 sequences, nearly 95% of them seen just once. From blood CD8+ and CD4+ T cells, the TCR beta chain was sequenced. In contrast to the negatively isolated CD8+ and CD4+ T cells, TEMRA cells were FACS-enriched. A single count supports this clonotype. The sequenced material came from CD4+ T cells from PBMCs. The receptor was isolated from a human donor in good health.

CDR3 bases: TGTGCCAGCAGCCGATCGGGACAGCGCTCTGGAAACACCATATATTTT. This translates into CASSRSGQRSGNTIYF. This chain links TRBV6-1 with TRBJ1-3, with 7 bases that match TRBD1. The CDR3 length is 16 residues. V lost 6 bases and J lost 0; bases outside the gene matches: 8. Per germline, CDR1 MNHNS and CDR2 SASEGT.